The rows below give T cell receptor beta chains drawn from one sample of a study of blood T cell repertoires in COVID-19. Some clones are missing from TCRdb's copy, which holds only in-frame ones; the method was immunoSEQ multiplex PCR. The table shows roughly 340,000 clones, with roughly 90% occurring only once. Sequenced material: peripheral blood. The receptor set was obtained from a woman younger than 45 with COVID-19, enrolled during active disease. CDR3s leave out the opening cysteine and the closing phenylalanine or tryptophan. Size tells how often a clone was seen (once, few, many) or the class of an expanded clone, and some rows leave it out.

once	TRBV6-2/TRBV6-3	TRBJ2-1	ASSYWRGPSSYNEQF
.	TRBV29-1	TRBJ2-1	SVDGLGGSYNEQF
.	TRBV10-1	TRBJ2-1	ASSASGGGNEQF
.	TRBV27	TRBJ2-4	ASSPRPTSGSQNIQY
.	TRBV2	TRBJ1-1	ASRGPDRDVSEAF
.	TRBV29-1	TRBJ1-2	SVQTSGTGGYGYT
once	TRBV5-1	TRBJ1-1	ASSLQGWTEAF
.	TRBV2	TRBJ2-1	ASRMGSRNEQF
.	TRBV10-3	TRBJ2-1	AISEPGTSDEQF
once	TRBV10-3	TRBJ2-3	AISSTDRGHTDTQY
.	TRBV10-3	TRBJ1-5	AIRVGGALDSPQH
.	TRBV6-2/TRBV6-3	TRBJ2-1	ASSQGPDRGDEQF
.	TRBV14	TRBJ1-3	ASSQTLGNTIY
.	TRBV7-9	TRBJ2-1	ASSGPDEQF
.	TRBV18	TRBJ2-2	ASSPFSTGELF
.	TRBV28	TRBJ2-5	ASSSPHRLQVRERAQY
.	TRBV7-8	TRBJ1-6	ASSSRGFPNSPLH
.	TRBV3-1/TRBV3-2	TRBJ2-6	ASSQAREGGAGANVLT
.	TRBV19	TRBJ1-2	AIHREGYGYT
.	TRBV4-1	TRBJ1-2	ASSQDQSIWAEGAGYT
few	TRBV4-3	TRBJ2-2	ASSQKTTGGELF
.	TRBV19	TRBJ2-5	ASSSTWAGGSETQY
.	TRBV9	TRBJ1-5	ASSGGQGSYQPQH
.	TRBV7-6	TRBJ2-7	ASSLTSEQY
.	TRBV24-1	TRBJ1-6	ATSDSPRGSSYNSPLH
once	TRBV11-2	TRBJ2-1	ASRNSFTGQGNFDEQF
.	TRBV3-1/TRBV3-2	TRBJ1-4	ASSRRQGWEKLF